These 3 T cell receptor beta chains were all obtained from the same sample, sequenced in a study of technical replicates of blood from a handful of donors. Sequenced by immunoSEQ multiplex PCR; TCRdb stores in-frame clones only, minus some. The sample has 65,000 to 90,000 clones, around 94% seen once. Material: T cells isolated from PBMCs. Source of these receptors: a human donor in good health.

The chain couples TRBV27 to TRBJ2-7, with D unclear. Trimming removed 4 bases at V and 1 base at J, with 11 bases between. This CDR3 comprises 14 residues. From germline, CDR1 is MNHEY and CDR2 SMNVEV (reference sequence). The CDR3 reads CASSSSKRSYEQYF. DNA of the CDR3: TGTGCCAGCAGTTCCTCCAAGAGGTCCTACGAGCAGTACTTC.

The V gene is TRBV7-8, the J gene TRBJ2-3; weak D call: TRBD2 (5 bases). Germline CDR1 is SGHVS and CDR2 is FQNEAQ. The V gene lost 1 base and the J gene lost 3 bases, with 8 bases spanning the gap. The CDR3 is 14 amino acids. CDR3 coding DNA: TGTGCCAGCAGCTTAGAACGCGGGACAGATACGCAGTATTTT. Protein product: CASSLERGTDTQYF.

The genes are TRBV6-5 and TRBJ2-1; TRBD2 might be the D (5 bases). The germline V gene has CDR1 MNHEY and CDR2 SVGAGI. The CDR3 runs to 14 residues. V gave up 2 bases and J gave up 6 bases, with 11 bases separating them. The CDR3 loop is CASSYIGRINEQFF. The CDR3 bases are TGTGCCAGCAGTTACATAGGGAGAATCAATGAGCAGTTCTTC.